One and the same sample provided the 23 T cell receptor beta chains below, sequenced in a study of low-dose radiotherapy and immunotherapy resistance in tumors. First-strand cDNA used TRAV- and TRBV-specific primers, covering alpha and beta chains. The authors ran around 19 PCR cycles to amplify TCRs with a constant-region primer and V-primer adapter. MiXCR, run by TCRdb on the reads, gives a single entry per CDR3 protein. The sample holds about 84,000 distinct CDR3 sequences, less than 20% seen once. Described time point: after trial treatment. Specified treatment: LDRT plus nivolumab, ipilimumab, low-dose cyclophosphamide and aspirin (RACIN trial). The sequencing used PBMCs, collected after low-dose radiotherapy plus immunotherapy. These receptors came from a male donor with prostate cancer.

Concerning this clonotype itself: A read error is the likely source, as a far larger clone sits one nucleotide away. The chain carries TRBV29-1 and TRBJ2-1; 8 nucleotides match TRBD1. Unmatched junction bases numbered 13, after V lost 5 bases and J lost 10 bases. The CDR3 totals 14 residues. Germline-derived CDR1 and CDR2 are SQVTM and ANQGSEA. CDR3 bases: TGCAGCGTTACCGGCGGGACAGGTTTTTACGAGCAGTTCTTC. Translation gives CSVTGGTGFYEQFF.

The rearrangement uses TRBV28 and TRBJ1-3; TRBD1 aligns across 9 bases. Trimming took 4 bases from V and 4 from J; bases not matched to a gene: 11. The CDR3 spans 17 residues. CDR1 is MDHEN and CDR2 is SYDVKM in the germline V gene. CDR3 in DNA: TGTGCCAGCAGTTACCTAGCACAGGGGGCTTACGGAAACACCATATATTTT. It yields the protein CASSYLAQGAYGNTIYF.

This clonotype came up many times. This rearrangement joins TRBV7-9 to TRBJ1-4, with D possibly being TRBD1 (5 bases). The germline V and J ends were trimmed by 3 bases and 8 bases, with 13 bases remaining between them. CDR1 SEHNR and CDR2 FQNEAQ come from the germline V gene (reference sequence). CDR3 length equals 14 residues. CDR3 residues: CASSFGGVGEKLFF. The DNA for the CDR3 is TGTGCCAGCAGCTTCGGAGGGGTTGGAGAAAAACTGTTTTTT.

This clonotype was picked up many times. CDR3 nucleotide sequence: TGTGCCTGGAGTGTAGGTTCTATCCGCGGAGATACGCAGTATTTT. Amino acids: CAWSVGSIRGDTQYF. The chain recombines TRBV30 with TRBJ2-3; no definite D call. This CDR3 region has 15 residues. V lost 0 bases and J 5 bases, leaving 15 bases between the germline ends. Germline CDR1 is GTSNPN and CDR2 is SVGIG (reference sequence).

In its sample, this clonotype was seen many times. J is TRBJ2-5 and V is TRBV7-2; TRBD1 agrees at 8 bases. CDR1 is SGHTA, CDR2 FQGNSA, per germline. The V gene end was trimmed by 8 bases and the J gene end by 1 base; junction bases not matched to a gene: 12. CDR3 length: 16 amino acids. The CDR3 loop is CASGAVGQGSQETQYF. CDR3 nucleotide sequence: TGTGCCAGCGGCGCAGTCGGACAGGGCTCCCAAGAGACCCAGTACTTC.

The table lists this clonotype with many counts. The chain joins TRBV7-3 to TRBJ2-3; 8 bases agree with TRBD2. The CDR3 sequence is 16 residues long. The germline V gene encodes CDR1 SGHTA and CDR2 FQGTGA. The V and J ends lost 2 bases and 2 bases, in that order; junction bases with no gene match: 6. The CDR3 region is CASSLGVSGATDTQYF. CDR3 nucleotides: TGTGCCAGCAGCTTAGGTGTTAGCGGGGCCACAGATACGCAGTATTTT.

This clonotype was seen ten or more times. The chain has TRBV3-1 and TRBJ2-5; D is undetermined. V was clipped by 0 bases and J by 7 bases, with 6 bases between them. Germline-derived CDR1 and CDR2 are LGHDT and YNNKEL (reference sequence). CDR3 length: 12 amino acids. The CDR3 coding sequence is TGTGCCAGCAGCCAAGATCGAAGGACCCAGTACTTC. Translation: CASSQDRRTQYF.

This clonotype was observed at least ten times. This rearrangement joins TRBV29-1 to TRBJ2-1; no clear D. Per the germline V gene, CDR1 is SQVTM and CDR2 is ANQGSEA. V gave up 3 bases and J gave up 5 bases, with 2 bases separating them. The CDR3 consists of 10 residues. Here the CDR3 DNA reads TGCAGCGTTGATAACAATGAGCAGTTCTTC. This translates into CSVDNNEQFF.

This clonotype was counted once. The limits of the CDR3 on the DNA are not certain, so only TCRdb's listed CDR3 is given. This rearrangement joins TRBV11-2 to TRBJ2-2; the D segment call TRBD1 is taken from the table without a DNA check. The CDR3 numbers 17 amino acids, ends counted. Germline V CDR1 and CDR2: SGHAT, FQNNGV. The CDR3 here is CASSSSDPYTGELFFFF.

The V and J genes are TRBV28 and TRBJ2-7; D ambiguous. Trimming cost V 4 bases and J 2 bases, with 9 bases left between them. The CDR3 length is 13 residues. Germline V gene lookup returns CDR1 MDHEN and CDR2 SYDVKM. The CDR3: CASSSATTYEQYF. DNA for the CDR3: TGTGCCAGCAGTTCGGCTACTACCTACGAGCAGTACTTC.

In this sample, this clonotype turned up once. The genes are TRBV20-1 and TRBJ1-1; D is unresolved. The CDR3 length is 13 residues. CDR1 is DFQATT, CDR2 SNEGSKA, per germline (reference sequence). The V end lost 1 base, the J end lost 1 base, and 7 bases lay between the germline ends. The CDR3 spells CSARAQSNTEAFF. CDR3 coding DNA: TGCAGTGCTAGAGCACAATCGAACACTGAAGCTTTCTTT.

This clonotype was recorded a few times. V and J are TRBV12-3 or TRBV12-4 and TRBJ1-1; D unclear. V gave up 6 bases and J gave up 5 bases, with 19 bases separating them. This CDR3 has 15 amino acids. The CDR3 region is CASSHPDTGVTEAFF. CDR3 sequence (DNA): TGTGCCAGCAGCCACCCCGATACCGGGGTAACTGAAGCTTTCTTT.

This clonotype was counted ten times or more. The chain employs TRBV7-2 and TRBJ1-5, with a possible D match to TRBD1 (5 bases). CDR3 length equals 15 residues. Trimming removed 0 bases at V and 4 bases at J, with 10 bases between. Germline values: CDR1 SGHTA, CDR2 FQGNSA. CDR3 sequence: CASSLAWGFNQPQHF. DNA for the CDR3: TGTGCCAGCAGCTTAGCGTGGGGGTTTAATCAGCCCCAGCATTTT.

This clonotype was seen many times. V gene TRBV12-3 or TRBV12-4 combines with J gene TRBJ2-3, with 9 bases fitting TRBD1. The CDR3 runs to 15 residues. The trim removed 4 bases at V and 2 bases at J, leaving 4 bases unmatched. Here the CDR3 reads CASSYRGLYTDTQYF. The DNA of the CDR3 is TGTGCCAGCAGTTACAGGGGGCTCTACACAGATACGCAGTATTTT.

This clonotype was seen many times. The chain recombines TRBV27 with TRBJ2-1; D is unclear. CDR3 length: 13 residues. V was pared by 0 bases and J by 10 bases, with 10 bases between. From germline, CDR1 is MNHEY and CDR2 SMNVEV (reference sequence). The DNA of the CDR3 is TGTGCCAGCAGTTTATCGAGAGACCTCGAGCAGTTCTTC. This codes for CASSLSRDLEQFF.

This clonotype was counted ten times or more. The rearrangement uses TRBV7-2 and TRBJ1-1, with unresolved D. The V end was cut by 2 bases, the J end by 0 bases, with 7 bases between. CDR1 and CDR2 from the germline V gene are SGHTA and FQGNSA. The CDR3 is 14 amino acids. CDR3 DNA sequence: TGTGCCAGCAGCTTAAAGAGGGTGAACACTGAAGCTTTCTTT. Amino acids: CASSLKRVNTEAFF.

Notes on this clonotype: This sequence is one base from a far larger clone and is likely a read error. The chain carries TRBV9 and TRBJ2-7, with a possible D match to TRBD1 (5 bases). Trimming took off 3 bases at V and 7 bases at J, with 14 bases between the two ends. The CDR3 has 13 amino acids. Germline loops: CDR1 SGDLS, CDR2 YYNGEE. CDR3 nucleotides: TGTGCCAGCAGCGGGACAAACTACAATGAGCAGTACTTC. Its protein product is CASSGTNYNEQYF. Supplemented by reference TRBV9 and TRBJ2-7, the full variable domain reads DSGVTQTPKHLITATGQRVTLRCSPRSGDLSVYWYQQSLDQGLQFLIQYYNGEERAKGNILERFSAQQFPDLHSELNLSSLELGDSALYFCASSGTNYNEQYFGPGTRLTVT.

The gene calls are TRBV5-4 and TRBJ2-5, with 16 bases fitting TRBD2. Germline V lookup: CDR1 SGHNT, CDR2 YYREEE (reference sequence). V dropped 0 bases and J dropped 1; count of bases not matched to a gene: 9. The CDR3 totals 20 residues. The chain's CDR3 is CASSLALGLAGGPIQETQYF. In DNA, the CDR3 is TGTGCCAGCAGCTTGGCCCTGGGACTAGCGGGAGGGCCAATCCAAGAGACCCAGTACTTC.

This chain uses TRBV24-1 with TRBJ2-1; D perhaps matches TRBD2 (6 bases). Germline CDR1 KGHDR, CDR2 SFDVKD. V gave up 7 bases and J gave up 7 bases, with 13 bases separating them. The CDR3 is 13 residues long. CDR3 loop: CATSLADENEQFF. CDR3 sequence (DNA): TGTGCCACCAGCTTAGCGGATGAGAATGAGCAGTTCTTC.

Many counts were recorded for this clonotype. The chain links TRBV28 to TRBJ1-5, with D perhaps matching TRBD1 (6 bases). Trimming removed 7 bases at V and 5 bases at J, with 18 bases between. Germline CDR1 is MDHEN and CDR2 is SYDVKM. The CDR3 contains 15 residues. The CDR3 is CASILGGPRHQPQHF. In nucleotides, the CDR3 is TGTGCCAGCATTCTAGGGGGACCGCGGCATCAGCCCCAGCATTTT.

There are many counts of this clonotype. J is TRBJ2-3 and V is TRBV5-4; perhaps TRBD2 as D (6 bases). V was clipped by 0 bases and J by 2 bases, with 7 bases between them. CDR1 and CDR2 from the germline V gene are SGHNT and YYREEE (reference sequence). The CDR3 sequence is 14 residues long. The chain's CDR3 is CASSLGRDTDTQYF. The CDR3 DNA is TGTGCCAGCAGCTTGGGGCGGGACACAGATACGCAGTATTTT.

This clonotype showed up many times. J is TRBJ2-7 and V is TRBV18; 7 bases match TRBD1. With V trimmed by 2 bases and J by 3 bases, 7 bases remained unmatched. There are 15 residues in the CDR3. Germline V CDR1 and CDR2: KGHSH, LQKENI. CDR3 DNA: TGTGCCAGCTCACCATCCTTCGACAGGGTCTACGAGCAGTACTTC. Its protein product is CASSPSFDRVYEQYF.

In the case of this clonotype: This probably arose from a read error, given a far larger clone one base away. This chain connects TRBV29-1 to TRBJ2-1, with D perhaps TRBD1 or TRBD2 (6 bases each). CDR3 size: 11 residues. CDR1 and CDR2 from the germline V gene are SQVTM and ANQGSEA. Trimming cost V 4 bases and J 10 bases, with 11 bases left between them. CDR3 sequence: CSVAGAHEQFF. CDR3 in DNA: TGCAGCGTTGCGGGGGCGCACGAGCAGTTCTTC.